This T cell receptor (beta chain) is drawn from a study of cytomegalovirus exposure and HLA in healthy donors. Both 60 Vbeta primers and 13 Jbeta primers went into the PCR. Some clones are missing from TCRdb's copy, which holds only in-frame ones; the method was immunoSEQ multiplex PCR. The sample carries about 120,000 clones, roughly 9.9% recorded once. The junction had 8 bases not matched to a gene; V was cut back by 2 bases and J by 8 bases. The CDR3 spans 16 residues. The germline CDR1 and CDR2 sequences are KGHSH and LQKENI. What was sequenced was PBMCs. The TCR comes from a man aged 25-45 years in good health and CMV-seronegative. The V call is TRBV18, the J call TRBJ2-1; 11 nucleotides line up with TRBD2. The CDR3 DNA follows: TGTGCCAGCTCACCAGCTATACTAGCGGGAGCACATGAGCAGTTCTTC. As protein: CASSPAILAGAHEQFF.